The clone carrying this T cell receptor (beta chain) was counted between two and nine times. This sample is drawn from a study of blood T cell repertoires in COVID-19. The CDR3 totals 20 residues. Germline values: CDR1 MNHNY, CDR2 SVGAGI (reference sequence). V lost 5 bases, J lost 4 bases, and 32 bases lay in between. Original analysis: The authors estimated nucleated cell counts from reference gene primer amplification. Some clones are missing from TCRdb's copy, which holds only in-frame ones; the method was immunoSEQ multiplex PCR. Clone size and the V and J calls come from that table; the DNA yielded D and trimming. The sample has about 260,000 clones, 70% to 90% seen once.

The sample consisted of peripheral blood. V gene TRBV6-6 combines with J gene TRBJ1-1; tentative D call: TRBD1 (6 bases). This TCR was sampled from a man aged 25-45 years with active or convalescent COVID-19. The DNA for the CDR3 is TGTGCCAGCAGTCAAACCCCCCGCCGTGTGGCAGGGGTATGGGGCACTGAAGCTTTCTTT. It codes for CASSQTPRRVAGVWGTEAFF.